This T cell receptor beta chain is from a study of PD-1 blockade in classical Hodgkin lymphoma. Germline assignment: CDR1 LNHDA and CDR2 SQIVND (reference sequence). Trimming stripped 5 bases from V and 0 bases from J, with 14 bases between. There are 16 residues in the CDR3. Clones were sequenced by immunoSEQ multiplex PCR, and TCRdb holds only the in-frame ones, with some missing. The table includes about 64,000 clones, about 90% detected once. This clone was recorded only once. Documented time point: cycle 4 day 1 (C4D1), after around six weeks of nivolumab. There was relapse after autologous stem cell transplantation in every patient, and there was variation in brentuximab vedotin exposure.

The chain couples TRBV19 to TRBJ2-1, with D possibly matching TRBD2 (6 bases). The receptor's source is a human donor with classical Hodgkin lymphoma. The sample consisted of peripheral blood mononuclear cells (PBMCs), taken before the fourth cycle of nivolumab. CDR3: CASSVEYGGSYNEQFF. In nucleotides, the CDR3 is TGTGCCAGTAGTGTCGAGTACGGGGGCTCCTACAATGAGCAGTTCTTC.